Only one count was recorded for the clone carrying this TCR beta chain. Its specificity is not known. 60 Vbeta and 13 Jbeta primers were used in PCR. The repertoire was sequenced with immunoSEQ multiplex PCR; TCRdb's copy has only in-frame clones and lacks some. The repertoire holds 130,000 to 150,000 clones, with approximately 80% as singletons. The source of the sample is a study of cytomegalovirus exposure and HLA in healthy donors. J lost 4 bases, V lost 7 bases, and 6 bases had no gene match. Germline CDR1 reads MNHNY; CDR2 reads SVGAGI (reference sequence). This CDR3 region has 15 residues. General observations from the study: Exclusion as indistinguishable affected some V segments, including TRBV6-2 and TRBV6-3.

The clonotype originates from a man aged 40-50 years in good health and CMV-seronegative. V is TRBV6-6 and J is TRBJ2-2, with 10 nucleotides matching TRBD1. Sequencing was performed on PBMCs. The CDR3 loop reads CASTPGQGSTGELFF. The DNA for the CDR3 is TGTGCCAGCACCCCGGGACAGGGGAGCACCGGGGAGCTGTTTTTT.